This TCR beta chain was identified in a study of blood T cells in healthy people across ages. The wider study: About one barcoded TCR beta cDNA was captured per two T cells. General study points: Among T cells, TCR beta diversity per million cells dropped roughly linearly as age rose. The study found TCR beta diversity correlated strongly with naive T cell percentage.

The CDR3 contains 18 residues. CDR1 is SQVTM and CDR2 is ANQGSEA in the germline V gene. Points on this clonotype: The antigen is not known.

Primers used in a second PCR of roughly 6 to 11 cycles were a sample-barcoded 5' primer and a J-beta primer mix. The template-switch adaptor, which had 12 random nucleotides, put a tag on each cDNA molecule. TCRdb redid the calling of the 5' RACE reads with MiXCR, one entry per CDR3 protein. The table has approximately 820,000 distinct CDR3 sequences, roughly 44% seen once. The sequence was collected from a man in his 60s in good health. The chain recombines TRBV29-1 with TRBJ2-1; 10 bases agree with TRBD2. The J call is doubtful: the DNA matches TRBJ2-7 better. The sequencing input was blood. CDR3 protein: CSVLTLGSGGFVYNEQYF. The CDR3 DNA follows: TGCAGCGTCCTAACGCTTGGTAGCGGGGGGTTTGTTTACAATGAGCAGTACTTC.